A selection of T cell receptor beta chains follows, all from one sample in a study of vaccination and CD4 T cells after COVID-19. TCRdb independently ran MiXCR on the PCR reads; one entry per CDR3 protein. This table has some 9,000 distinct CDR3 sequences, 73% appearing once. These TCRs are of unknown antigen specificity. Input material: CD4+ T cells from blood, cultured in vitro. The origin of the receptors is a human donor who had recovered from COVID-19. CDR3s include the opening cysteine and the closing phenylalanine or tryptophan. D genes are given only for firm matches. Part of the rows lack a size; the others show once, few, many or a class for expanded clones.

CDR3nt: TGCAGTTCCGGGACAAAGTATAGCAATCAGCCCCAGCATTTT
CDR3aa: CSSGTKYSNQPQHF
v_gene: TRBV20-1
d_gene: .
abundance: .
j_gene: TRBJ1-5

CDR3nt: TGCAGTGCCCTACAAACAGGGACAGATACGCAGTATTTT
CDR3aa: CSALQTGTDTQYF
v_gene: TRBV20-1
d_gene: .
abundance: few
j_gene: TRBJ2-3

CDR3nt: TGTGCCAGCAGCCCGGCGGATAGGGGGTGGAGATCGCCCCTCCACTTT
CDR3aa: CASSPADRGWRSPLHF
v_gene: TRBV25-1
d_gene: .
abundance: few
j_gene: TRBJ1-6

CDR3nt: TGTGCCTGGGACACCTTCTCTGGAAACACCATATATTTT
CDR3aa: CAWDTFSGNTIYF
v_gene: TRBV30
d_gene: .
abundance: .
j_gene: TRBJ1-3

CDR3nt: TGTGCCAGCAGTTTATCAGCAGCGGGAGGGCCGCGGGACACAGATACGCAGTATTTT
CDR3aa: CASSLSAAGGPRDTDTQYF
v_gene: TRBV27
d_gene: TRBD2
abundance: .
j_gene: TRBJ2-3

CDR3nt: TGTGCCACCAGTGACACCCGGGGACCCTACGAGCAGTACTTC
CDR3aa: CATSDTRGPYEQYF
v_gene: TRBV24-1
d_gene: .
abundance: .
j_gene: TRBJ2-7

CDR3nt: TGTGCCAGCAGCTTAGCGCGGGGAAACACCATATATTTT
CDR3aa: CASSLARGNTIYF
v_gene: TRBV7-8
d_gene: .
abundance: .
j_gene: TRBJ1-3

CDR3nt: TGTGCCAGCAGTGACCAAGGTTATCTAGCCAAAAACATTCAGTACTTC
CDR3aa: CASSDQGYLAKNIQYF
v_gene: TRBV27
d_gene: .
abundance: few
j_gene: TRBJ2-4

CDR3nt: TGTGCCAGCAGGCCCGTGCGGGCGAACACTGAAGCTTTCTTT
CDR3aa: CASRPVRANTEAFF
v_gene: TRBV28
d_gene: .
abundance: .
j_gene: TRBJ1-1

CDR3nt: TGTGCCAGCAGCCCCCTGACAGGGGCCTACGAGCAGTACTTC
CDR3aa: CASSPLTGAYEQYF
v_gene: TRBV7-6
d_gene: TRBD1
abundance: .
j_gene: TRBJ2-7

CDR3nt: TGTGCCAGTAGTACCCACACGATATACCAGCCCCAGCATTTT
CDR3aa: CASSTHTIYQPQHF
v_gene: TRBV19
d_gene: .
abundance: .
j_gene: TRBJ1-5

CDR3nt: TGCAGTGCGAGGGGCCCCGGGGAGACCCAGTACTTC
CDR3aa: CSARGPGETQYF
v_gene: TRBV20-1
d_gene: .
abundance: .
j_gene: TRBJ2-5

CDR3nt: TGTGCCAGCAGCCCCACAGGGGTCACTGAAGCTTTCTTT
CDR3aa: CASSPTGVTEAFF
v_gene: TRBV7-9
d_gene: TRBD1
abundance: .
j_gene: TRBJ1-1

CDR3nt: TGTGCCAGCAGTTCGGGACTAGCCAAAAACATTCAGTACTTC
CDR3aa: CASSSGLAKNIQYF
v_gene: TRBV27
d_gene: .
abundance: .
j_gene: TRBJ2-4

CDR3nt: TGCAGTGCTAGGGAGGATATCGGGGAGCTGTTTTTT
CDR3aa: CSAREDIGELFF
v_gene: TRBV20-1
d_gene: .
abundance: .
j_gene: TRBJ2-2

CDR3nt: TGTGCCAGCAGTCAAGCCGGGGGATGGGCTGAAGCTTTCTTT
CDR3aa: CASSQAGGWAEAFF
v_gene: TRBV7-2
d_gene: .
abundance: .
j_gene: TRBJ1-1

CDR3nt: TGTGCCAGCAGCTTAGGACGGGTTGGAGAGACCCAGTACTTC
CDR3aa: CASSLGRVGETQYF
v_gene: TRBV7-9
d_gene: .
abundance: .
j_gene: TRBJ2-5

CDR3nt: TGTGCCAGCAGGGGGACAGACAATCAGCCCCAGCATTTT
CDR3aa: CASRGTDNQPQHF
v_gene: TRBV6-1
d_gene: TRBD1
abundance: .
j_gene: TRBJ1-5

CDR3nt: TGTGCCACCTCTAGGGGGCTGAATTCACCCCTCCACTTT
CDR3aa: CATSRGLNSPLHF
v_gene: TRBV19
d_gene: TRBD1
abundance: few
j_gene: TRBJ1-6

CDR3nt: TGTGCCACCAGCAGAGCAGGAGGACCGATCTCTGGAAACACCATATATTTT
CDR3aa: CATSRAGGPISGNTIYF
v_gene: TRBV15
d_gene: .
abundance: .
j_gene: TRBJ1-3

CDR3nt: TGCAGTGCTATAGCCGGGGAAGAGACCCAGTACTTC
CDR3aa: CSAIAGEETQYF
v_gene: TRBV20-1
d_gene: .
abundance: .
j_gene: TRBJ2-5

CDR3nt: TGCAGTGCTAGATCAGGGACTAGCGGGAGGACAAAATCCTCCTACAATGAGCAGTTCTTC
CDR3aa: CSARSGTSGRTKSSYNEQFF
v_gene: TRBV20-1
d_gene: TRBD2
abundance: .
j_gene: TRBJ2-1

CDR3nt: TGTGCCAGCAGTTCGCAAATCTCCTACGAGCAGTACTTC
CDR3aa: CASSSQISYEQYF
v_gene: TRBV12-3/TRBV12-4
d_gene: .
abundance: once
j_gene: TRBJ2-7

CDR3nt: TGCAGTGCCCGGGATGGCTACACCTTC
CDR3aa: CSARDGYTF
v_gene: TRBV20-1
d_gene: .
abundance: .
j_gene: TRBJ1-2

CDR3nt: TGTGCCAGCAGTGAATCCGGGGACGGTAACACTGAAGCTTTCTTT
CDR3aa: CASSESGDGNTEAFF
v_gene: TRBV25-1
d_gene: .
abundance: .
j_gene: TRBJ1-1

CDR3nt: TGTGCCAGCAGTTTACAAGCGGAATCCTACGAGCAGTACTTC
CDR3aa: CASSLQAESYEQYF
v_gene: TRBV27
d_gene: .
abundance: few
j_gene: TRBJ2-7

CDR3nt: TGTGCCAGCAGTCCACTTGACAGGGACTATGGCTACACCTTC
CDR3aa: CASSPLDRDYGYTF
v_gene: TRBV27
d_gene: TRBD1
abundance: .
j_gene: TRBJ1-2

CDR3nt: TGTGCCAGCAGCTTGGGGGGTCTGGCGGTCTACGAGCAGTACTTC
CDR3aa: CASSLGGLAVYEQYF
v_gene: TRBV5-4
d_gene: .
abundance: .
j_gene: TRBJ2-7

CDR3nt: TGCAGTGCTAGAGCGGCAGGACCCCTTCCTGAAGCTTTCTTT
CDR3aa: CSARAAGPLPEAFF
v_gene: TRBV20-1
d_gene: .
abundance: few
j_gene: TRBJ1-1

CDR3nt: TGTGCCAGCAGCCAAGAGAGCTCTGGAAACACCATATATTTT
CDR3aa: CASSQESSGNTIYF
v_gene: TRBV14
d_gene: .
abundance: .
j_gene: TRBJ1-3

CDR3nt: TGTGCCAGCAGAGCCAACCGTGGCGGGGGGACCCAAGAGACCCAGTACTTC
CDR3aa: CASRANRGGGTQETQYF
v_gene: TRBV2
d_gene: TRBD2
abundance: once
j_gene: TRBJ2-5

CDR3nt: TGTGCCACCAGTGATTCAGGACAGGGGGCGAATGAGCAGTTCTTC
CDR3aa: CATSDSGQGANEQFF
v_gene: TRBV24-1
d_gene: TRBD1
abundance: medium-sized
j_gene: TRBJ2-1